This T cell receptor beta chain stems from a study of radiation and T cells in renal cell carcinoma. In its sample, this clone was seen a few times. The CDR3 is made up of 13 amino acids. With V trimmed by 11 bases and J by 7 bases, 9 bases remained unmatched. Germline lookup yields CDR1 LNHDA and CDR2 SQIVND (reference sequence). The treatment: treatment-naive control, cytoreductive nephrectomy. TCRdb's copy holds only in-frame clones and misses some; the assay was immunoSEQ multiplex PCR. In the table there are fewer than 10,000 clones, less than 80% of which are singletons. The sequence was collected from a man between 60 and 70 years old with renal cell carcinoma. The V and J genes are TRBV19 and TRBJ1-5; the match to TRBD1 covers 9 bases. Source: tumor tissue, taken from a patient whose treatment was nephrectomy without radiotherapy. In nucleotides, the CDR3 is TGTGCCGCGAACAGGGGGCCCACACAGCCCCAGCATTTT. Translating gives CAANRGPTQPQHF.